Following are 8 T cell receptor beta chains from one sample sequenced in a study of cytomegalovirus exposure and HLA in healthy donors. Clones were read by immunoSEQ multiplex PCR, and TCRdb kept only the in-frame ones, dropping some. The sample lists roughly 100,000 clones; roughly nine tenths were seen once. The sample comprised PBMCs. Every receptor here comes from a woman aged 18 to 35 in good health and CMV-seropositive.

The rearrangement links TRBV28 to TRBJ1-2; the match to TRBD1 covers 7 bases. Per the germline V gene, CDR1 is MDHEN and CDR2 is SYDVKM. Trimming took 4 bases from V and 13 from J; bases not matched to a gene: 12. CDR3 length: 13 residues. Here the CDR3 reads CASSSRTGPGSTF. The CDR3 DNA reads TGTGCCAGCAGTTCCCGGACAGGACCTGGGTCCACCTTC.

The chain uses TRBV19 and TRBJ1-5; D ambiguous. The V gene's germline CDR1 is LNHDA and CDR2 SQIVND (reference sequence). This CDR3 spans 14 amino acids. V gave up 3 bases and J gave up 2 bases, with 8 bases separating them. The CDR3 nucleotides are TGTGCCAGTAGTATTTCAGGTGGCAATCAGCCCCAGCATTTT. Translation gives CASSISGGNQPQHF.

CDR3 sequence: CASSIWAPSGYETQYF. The CDR3, as DNA: TGTGCCAGTAGTATTTGGGCCCCTAGCGGGTACGAGACCCAGTACTTC. The rearrangement links TRBV19 to TRBJ2-5; 8 bases are shared with TRBD2. After removal of 3 bases from V and 5 bases from J, the junction contained 11 bases not matched to a gene. The CDR3 is made up of 16 amino acids. Germline values: CDR1 LNHDA, CDR2 SQIVND (reference sequence).

The CDR3 region is CASSSRTGGKYGYTF. Here the CDR3 DNA reads TGTGCCAGCAGTTCGCGGACAGGGGGGAAATATGGCTACACCTTC. The chain carries TRBV13 and TRBJ1-2, with TRBD1 matching 10 bases. The CDR3 is 15 amino acids. The V gene end was trimmed by 6 bases and the J gene end by 5 bases; junction bases not matched to a gene: 9. In germline, CDR1 is PRHDT, CDR2 FYEKMQ (reference sequence).

This rearrangement joins TRBV7-9 to TRBJ1-6; possibly TRBD1 for D (6 bases). Trimming pared 1 base from V and 9 bases from J, leaving 19 bases between. This CDR3 has 17 residues. The germline V gene has CDR1 SEHNR and CDR2 FQNEAQ (reference sequence). The CDR3 DNA sequence: TGTGCCAGCAGCTTAGACGGGACAAGGTTTCGTGGTTCACCCCTCCACTTT. Protein: CASSLDGTRFRGSPLHF.

This chain joins TRBV6-4 and TRBJ2-5; 7 bases are shared with TRBD2. J lost 4 bases, V lost 10 bases, and 9 bases had no gene match. CDR3 length: 13 amino acids. CDR1 MRHNA and CDR2 SNTAGT come from the germline V gene. The CDR3 sequence: CATPSGERETQYF. CDR3 coding DNA: TGTGCCACCCCCAGCGGGGAAAGAGAGACCCAGTACTTC.

The V call is TRBV27, the J call TRBJ2-2, with D tentatively TRBD1 (5 bases). There are 16 residues in the CDR3. V lost 5 bases and J lost 3, with 16 bases in between. CDR1 is MNHEY and CDR2 is SMNVEV in the germline V gene (reference sequence). Here the CDR3 reads CASSLNYRLHTGELFF. CDR3 in DNA: TGTGCCAGCAGTCTCAATTACAGGCTTCACACCGGGGAGCTGTTTTTT.

V usage is TRBV27 and J usage is TRBJ2-1; TRBD1 might be the D (6 bases). CDR1 and CDR2 (germline): MNHEY, SMNVEV (reference sequence). Trimming stripped 8 bases from V and 0 bases from J, with 14 bases between. This CDR3 contains 15 residues. CDR3 DNA: TGTGCCAGCGGCCTCCTAGGGGGCTCCTACAATGAGCAGTTCTTC. Translating gives CASGLLGGSYNEQFF.